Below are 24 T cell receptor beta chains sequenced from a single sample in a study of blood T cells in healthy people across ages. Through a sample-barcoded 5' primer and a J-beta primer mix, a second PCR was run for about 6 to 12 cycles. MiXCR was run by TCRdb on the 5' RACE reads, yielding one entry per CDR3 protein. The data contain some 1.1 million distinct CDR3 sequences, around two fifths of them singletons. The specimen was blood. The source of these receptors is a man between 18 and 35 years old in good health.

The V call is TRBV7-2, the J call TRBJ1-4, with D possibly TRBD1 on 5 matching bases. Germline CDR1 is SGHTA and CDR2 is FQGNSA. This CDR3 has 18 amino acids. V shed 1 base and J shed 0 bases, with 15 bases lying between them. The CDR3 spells CASSLEGWGPATNEKLFF. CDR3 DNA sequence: TGTGCCAGCAGCTTAGAAGGCTGGGGCCCTGCAACTAATGAAAAACTGTTTTTT.

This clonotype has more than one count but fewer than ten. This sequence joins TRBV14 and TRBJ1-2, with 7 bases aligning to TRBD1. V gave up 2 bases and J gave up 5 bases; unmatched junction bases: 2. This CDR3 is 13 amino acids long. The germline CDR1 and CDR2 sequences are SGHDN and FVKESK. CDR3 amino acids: CASSQQGVYGYTF. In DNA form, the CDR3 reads TGTGCCAGCAGCCAACAGGGGGTTTATGGCTACACCTTC.

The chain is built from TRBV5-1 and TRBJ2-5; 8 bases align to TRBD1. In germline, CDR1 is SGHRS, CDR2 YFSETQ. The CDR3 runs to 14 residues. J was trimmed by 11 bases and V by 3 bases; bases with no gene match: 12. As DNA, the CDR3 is TGCGCCAGCAGCTCCGGACAGGGTTGGGATGAGCAGTACTTC. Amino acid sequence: CASSSGQGWDEQYF.

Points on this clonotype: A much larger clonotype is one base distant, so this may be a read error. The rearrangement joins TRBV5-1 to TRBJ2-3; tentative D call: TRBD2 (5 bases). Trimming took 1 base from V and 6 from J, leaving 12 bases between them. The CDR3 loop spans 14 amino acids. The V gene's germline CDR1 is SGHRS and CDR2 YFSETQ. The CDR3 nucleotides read TGCGCCAGCAGCTTGCGAGGGAGTCAGGATACGCAGTATTTT. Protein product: CASSLRGSQDTQYF.

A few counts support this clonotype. The CDR3 DNA sequence: TGTGCTAGTGGTTTGTCCCCCCCCGGAGGGCCTATCACAGATACGCAGTATTTT. Its translation is CASGLSPPGGPITDTQYF. The chain employs TRBV12-5 and TRBJ2-3; possibly TRBD2 for D (6 bases). The germline V and J ends were trimmed by 2 bases and 2 bases, with 20 bases remaining between them. This CDR3 is 18 amino acids long. Germline CDR1 and CDR2: LGHNT and FRNRAP.

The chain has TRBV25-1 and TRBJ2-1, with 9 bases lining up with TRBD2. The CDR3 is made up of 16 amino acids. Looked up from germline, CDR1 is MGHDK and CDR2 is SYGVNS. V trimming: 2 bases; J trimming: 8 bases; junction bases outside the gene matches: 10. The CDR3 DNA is TGTGCCAGCAGTGAAATGAGTAGCGGGGGTGTTGATGAGCAGTTCTTC. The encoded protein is CASSEMSSGGVDEQFF.

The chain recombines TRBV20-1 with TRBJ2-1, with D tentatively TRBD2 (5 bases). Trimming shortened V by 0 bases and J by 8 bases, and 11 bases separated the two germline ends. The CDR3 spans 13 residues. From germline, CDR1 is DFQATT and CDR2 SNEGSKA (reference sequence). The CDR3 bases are TGCAGTGCTAGAGATACCGGGGAAGATGAGCAGTTCTTC. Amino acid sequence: CSARDTGEDEQFF.

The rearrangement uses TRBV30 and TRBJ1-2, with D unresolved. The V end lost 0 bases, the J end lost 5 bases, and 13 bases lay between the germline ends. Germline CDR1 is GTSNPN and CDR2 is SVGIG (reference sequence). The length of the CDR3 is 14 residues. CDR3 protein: CAWSVPSGLYGYTF. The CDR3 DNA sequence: TGTGCCTGGAGTGTCCCCTCCGGTTTATATGGCTACACCTTC.

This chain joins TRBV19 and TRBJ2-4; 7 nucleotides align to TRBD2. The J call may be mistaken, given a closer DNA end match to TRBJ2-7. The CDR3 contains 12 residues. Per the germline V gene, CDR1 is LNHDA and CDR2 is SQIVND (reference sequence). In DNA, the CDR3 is TGTGCCGTCCAGCGGGGTTTTTACGAGCAGTACTTC. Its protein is CAVQRGFYEQYF.

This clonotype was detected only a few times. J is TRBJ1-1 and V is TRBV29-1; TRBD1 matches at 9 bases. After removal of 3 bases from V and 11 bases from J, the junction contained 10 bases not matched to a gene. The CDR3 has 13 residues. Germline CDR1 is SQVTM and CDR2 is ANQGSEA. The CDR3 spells CSVDVGRDREAFF. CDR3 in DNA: TGCAGCGTTGACGTCGGGCGGGACAGGGAGGCTTTCTTT.

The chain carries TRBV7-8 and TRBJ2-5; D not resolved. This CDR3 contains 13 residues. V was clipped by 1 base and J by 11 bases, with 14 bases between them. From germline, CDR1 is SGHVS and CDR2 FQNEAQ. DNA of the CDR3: TGTGCCAGCAGCTTAGATGGCAGCAATGAGCAGTACTTC. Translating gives CASSLDGSNEQYF. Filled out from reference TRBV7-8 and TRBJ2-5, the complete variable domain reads GAGVSQSPRYKVAKRGQDVALRCDPISGHVSLFWYQQALGQGPEFLTYFQNEAQLDKSGLPSDRFFAERPEGSVSTLKIQRTQQEDSAVYLCASSLDGSNEQYFGPGTRLLVL.

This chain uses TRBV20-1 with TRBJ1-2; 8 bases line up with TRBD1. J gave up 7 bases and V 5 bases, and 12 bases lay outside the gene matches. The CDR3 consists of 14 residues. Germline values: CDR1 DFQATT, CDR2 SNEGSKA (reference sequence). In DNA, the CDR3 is TGCAGTGCTTCCCCGGGGCAGGGGGCAAGTGGCTACACCTTC. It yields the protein CSASPGQGASGYTF.

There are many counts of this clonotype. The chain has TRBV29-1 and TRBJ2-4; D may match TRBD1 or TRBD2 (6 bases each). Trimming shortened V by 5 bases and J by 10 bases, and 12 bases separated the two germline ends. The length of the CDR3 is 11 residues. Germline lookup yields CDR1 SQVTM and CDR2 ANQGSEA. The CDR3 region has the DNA TGCAGCGTTCAAGGGGGGCATATTCAGTACTTC. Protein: CSVQGGHIQYF.

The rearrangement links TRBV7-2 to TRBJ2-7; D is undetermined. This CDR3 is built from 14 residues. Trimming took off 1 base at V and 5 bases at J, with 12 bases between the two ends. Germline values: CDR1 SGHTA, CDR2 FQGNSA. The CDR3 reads CASSLGPQGDEQYF. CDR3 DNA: TGTGCCAGCAGCTTAGGCCCCCAAGGCGACGAGCAGTACTTC.

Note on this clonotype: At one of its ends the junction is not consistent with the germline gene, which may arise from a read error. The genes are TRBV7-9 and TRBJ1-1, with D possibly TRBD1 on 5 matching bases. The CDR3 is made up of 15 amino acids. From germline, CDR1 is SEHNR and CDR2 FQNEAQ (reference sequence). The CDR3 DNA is TGTGCCAGTAGCTTAGCGAGAGGGGCCAGCACTGAAGCTTTCTTT. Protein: CASSLARGASTEAFF.

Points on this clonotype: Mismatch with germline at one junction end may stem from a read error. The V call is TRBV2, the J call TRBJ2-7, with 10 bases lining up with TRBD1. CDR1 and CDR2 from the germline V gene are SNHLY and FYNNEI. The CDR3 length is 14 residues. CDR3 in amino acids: CASCDGQGDYEQYF. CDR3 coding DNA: TGTGCCAGCTGTGACGGACAGGGGGACTACGAGCAGTACTTC.

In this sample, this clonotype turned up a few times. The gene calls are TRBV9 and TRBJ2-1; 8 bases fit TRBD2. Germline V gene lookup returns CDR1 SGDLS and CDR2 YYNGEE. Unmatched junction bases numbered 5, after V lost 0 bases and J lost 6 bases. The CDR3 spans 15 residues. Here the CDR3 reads CASSVGSSGFNEQFF. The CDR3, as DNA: TGTGCCAGCAGCGTAGGATCTAGCGGGTTCAATGAGCAGTTCTTC.

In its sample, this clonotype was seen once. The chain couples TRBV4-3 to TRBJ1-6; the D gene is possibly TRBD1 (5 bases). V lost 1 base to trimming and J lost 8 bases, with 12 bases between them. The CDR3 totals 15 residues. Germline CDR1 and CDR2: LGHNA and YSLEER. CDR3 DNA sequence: TGCGCCAGCAGCCAAGTCGGGGCCCGGGATTCACCCCTCCACTTT. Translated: CASSQVGARDSPLHF.

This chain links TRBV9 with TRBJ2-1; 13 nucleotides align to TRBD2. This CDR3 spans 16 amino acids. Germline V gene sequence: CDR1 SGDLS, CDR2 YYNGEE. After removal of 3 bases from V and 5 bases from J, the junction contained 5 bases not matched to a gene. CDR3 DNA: TGTGCCAGCAGCGAGGGGACTAGCGGGGCTCACAATGAGCAGTTCTTC. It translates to CASSEGTSGAHNEQFF. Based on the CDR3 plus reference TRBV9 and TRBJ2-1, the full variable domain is DSGVTQTPKHLITATGQRVTLRCSPRSGDLSVYWYQQSLDQGLQFLIQYYNGEERAKGNILERFSAQQFPDLHSELNLSSLELGDSALYFCASSEGTSGAHNEQFFGPGTRLTVL.

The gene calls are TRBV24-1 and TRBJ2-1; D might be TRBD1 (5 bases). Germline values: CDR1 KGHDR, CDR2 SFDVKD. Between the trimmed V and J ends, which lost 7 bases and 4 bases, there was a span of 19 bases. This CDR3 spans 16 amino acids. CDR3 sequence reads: CATRDTGQKRYNEQFF. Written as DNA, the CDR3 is TGTGCCACCAGGGATACAGGCCAAAAGAGGTACAATGAGCAGTTCTTC.

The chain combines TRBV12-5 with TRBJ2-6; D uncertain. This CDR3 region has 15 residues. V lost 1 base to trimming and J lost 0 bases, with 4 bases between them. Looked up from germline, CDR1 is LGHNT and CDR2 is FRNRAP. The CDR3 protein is CASGLGHSGANVLTF. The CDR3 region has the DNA TGTGCTAGTGGTTTGGGACACTCTGGGGCCAACGTCCTGACTTTC.

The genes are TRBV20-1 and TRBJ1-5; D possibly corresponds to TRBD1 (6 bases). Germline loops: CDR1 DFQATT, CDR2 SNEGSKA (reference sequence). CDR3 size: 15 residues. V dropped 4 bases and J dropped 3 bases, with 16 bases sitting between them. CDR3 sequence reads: CSATDSATNNQPQHF. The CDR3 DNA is TGCAGTGCTACGGACAGTGCCACTAACAATCAGCCCCAGCATTTT.

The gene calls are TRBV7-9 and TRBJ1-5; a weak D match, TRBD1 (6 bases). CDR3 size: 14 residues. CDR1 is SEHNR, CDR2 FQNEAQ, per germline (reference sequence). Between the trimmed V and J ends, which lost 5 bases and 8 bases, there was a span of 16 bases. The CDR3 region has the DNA TGTGCCAGCAGCCGTTTAGGGGGGGGTGAGCCCCAGCATTTT. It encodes CASSRLGGGEPQHF.

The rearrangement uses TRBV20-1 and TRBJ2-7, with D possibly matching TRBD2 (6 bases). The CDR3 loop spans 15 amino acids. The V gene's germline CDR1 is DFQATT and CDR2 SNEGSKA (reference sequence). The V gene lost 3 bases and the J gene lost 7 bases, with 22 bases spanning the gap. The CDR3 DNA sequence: TGCAGTGCTAGTTTGGGGGGACCCGTTTACAATGAGCAGTACTTC. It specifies CSASLGGPVYNEQYF.